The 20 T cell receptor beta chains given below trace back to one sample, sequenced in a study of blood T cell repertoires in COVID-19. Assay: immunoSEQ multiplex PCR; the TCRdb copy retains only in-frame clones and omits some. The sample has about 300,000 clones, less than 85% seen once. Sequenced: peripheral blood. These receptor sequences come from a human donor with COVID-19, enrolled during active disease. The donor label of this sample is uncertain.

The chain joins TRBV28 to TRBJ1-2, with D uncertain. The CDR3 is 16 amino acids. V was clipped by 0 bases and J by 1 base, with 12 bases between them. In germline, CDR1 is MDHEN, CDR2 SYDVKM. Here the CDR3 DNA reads TGTGCCAGCAGTTTATGGGCCGAGCGCCTTAACTATGGCTACACCTTC. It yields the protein CASSLWAERLNYGYTF.

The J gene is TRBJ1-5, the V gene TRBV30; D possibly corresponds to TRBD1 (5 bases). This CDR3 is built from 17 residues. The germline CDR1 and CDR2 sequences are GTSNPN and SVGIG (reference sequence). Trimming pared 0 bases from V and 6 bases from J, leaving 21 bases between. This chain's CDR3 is CAWSVPLGASVSQPQHF. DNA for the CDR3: TGTGCCTGGAGTGTACCTCTTGGGGCCTCAGTGAGTCAGCCCCAGCATTTT.

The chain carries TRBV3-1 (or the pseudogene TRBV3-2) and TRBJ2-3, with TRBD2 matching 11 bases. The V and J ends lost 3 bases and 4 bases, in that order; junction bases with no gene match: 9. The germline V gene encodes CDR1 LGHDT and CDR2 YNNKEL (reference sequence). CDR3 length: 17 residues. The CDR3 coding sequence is TGTGCCAGCAGCCAGCATACTAGCGGGAGTGGCGCAGATACGCAGTATTTT. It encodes CASSQHTSGSGADTQYF.

The CDR3 loop reads CASSHVRTGTMTSAGELFF. The CDR3 DNA reads as TGTGCCAGCAGCCATGTCAGGACAGGAACAATGACGTCGGCCGGGGAGCTGTTTTTT. The rearrangement joins TRBV7-2 to TRBJ2-2, with TRBD1 matching 7 bases. This CDR3 has 19 residues. Germline values: CDR1 SGHTA, CDR2 FQGNSA. V was clipped by 5 bases and J by 6 bases; unmatched bases: 21.

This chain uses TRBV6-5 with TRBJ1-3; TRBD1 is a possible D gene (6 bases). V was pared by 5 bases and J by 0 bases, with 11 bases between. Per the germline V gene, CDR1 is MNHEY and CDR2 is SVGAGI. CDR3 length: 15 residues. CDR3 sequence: CASSRNRDSGNTIYF. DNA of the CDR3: TGTGCCAGCAGTCGAAACAGGGACTCTGGAAACACCATATATTTT.

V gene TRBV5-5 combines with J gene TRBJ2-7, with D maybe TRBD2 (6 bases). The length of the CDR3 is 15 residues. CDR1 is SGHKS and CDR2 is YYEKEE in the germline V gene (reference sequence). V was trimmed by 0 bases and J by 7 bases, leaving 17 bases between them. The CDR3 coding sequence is TGTGCCAGCAGCTTGGTTCCGGGAGAACTGGGGGAGCAGTACTTC. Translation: CASSLVPGELGEQYF.

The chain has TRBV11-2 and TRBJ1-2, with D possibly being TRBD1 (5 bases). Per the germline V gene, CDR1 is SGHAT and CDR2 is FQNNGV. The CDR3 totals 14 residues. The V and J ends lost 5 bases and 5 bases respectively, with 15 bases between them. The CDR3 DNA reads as TGTGCCAGCAGCCTTGGCCGGGGGGGATATGGCTACACCTTC. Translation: CASSLGRGGYGYTF.

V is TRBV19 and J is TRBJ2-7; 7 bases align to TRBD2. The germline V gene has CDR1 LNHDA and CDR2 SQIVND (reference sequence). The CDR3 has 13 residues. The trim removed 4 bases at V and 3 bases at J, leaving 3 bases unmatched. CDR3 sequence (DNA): TGTGCCAGTAGTACGCGGGAGAACTACGAGCAGTACTTC. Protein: CASSTRENYEQYF.

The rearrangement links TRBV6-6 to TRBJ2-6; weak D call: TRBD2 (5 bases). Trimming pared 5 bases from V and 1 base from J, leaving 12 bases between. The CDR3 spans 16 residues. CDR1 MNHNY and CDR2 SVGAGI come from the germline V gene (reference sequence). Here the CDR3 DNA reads TGTGCCAGCAGTAACACGGGGAATTCTGGGGCCAACGTCCTGACTTTC. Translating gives CASSNTGNSGANVLTF.

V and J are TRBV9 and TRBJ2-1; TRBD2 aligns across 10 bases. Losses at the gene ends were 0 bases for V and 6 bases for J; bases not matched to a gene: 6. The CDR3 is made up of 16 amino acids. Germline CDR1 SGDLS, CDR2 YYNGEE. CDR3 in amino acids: CASSVVLAGVSNEQFF. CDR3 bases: TGTGCCAGCAGCGTAGTCCTAGCGGGAGTTAGCAATGAGCAGTTCTTC.

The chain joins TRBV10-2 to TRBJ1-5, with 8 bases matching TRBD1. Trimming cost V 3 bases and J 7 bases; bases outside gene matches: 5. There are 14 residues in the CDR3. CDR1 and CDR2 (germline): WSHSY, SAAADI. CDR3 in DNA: TGCGCCAGCAGTGATGCAGGGGGCCGGCAGCCCCAGCATTTT. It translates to CASSDAGGRQPQHF.

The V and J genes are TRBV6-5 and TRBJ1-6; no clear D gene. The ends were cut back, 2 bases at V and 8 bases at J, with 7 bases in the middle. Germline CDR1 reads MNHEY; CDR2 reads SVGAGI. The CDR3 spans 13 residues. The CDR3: CASSYPPDSPLHF. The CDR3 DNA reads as TGTGCCAGCAGTTACCCACCGGATTCACCCCTCCACTTT.

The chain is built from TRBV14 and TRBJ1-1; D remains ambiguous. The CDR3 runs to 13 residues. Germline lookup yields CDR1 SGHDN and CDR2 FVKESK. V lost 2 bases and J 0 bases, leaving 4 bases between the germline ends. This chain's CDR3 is CASSQQMNTEAFF. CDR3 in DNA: TGTGCCAGCAGCCAACAGATGAACACTGAAGCTTTCTTT.

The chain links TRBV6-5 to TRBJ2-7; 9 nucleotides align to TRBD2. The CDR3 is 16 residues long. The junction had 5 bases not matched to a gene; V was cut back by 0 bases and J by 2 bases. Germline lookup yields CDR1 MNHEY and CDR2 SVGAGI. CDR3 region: CASSYSGTSPAYEQYF. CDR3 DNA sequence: TGTGCCAGCAGTTACTCGGGGACTAGCCCAGCCTACGAGCAGTACTTC.

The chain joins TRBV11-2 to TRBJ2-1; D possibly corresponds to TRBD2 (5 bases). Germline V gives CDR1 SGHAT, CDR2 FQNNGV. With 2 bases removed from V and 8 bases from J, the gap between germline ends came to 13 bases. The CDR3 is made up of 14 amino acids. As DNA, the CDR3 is TGTGCCAGCAGCTTACGCGGGCCACTCGATGAGCAGTTCTTC. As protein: CASSLRGPLDEQFF.

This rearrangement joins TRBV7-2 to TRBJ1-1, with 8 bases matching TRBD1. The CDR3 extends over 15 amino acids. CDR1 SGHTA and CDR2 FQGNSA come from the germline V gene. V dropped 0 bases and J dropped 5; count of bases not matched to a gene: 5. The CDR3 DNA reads TGTGCCAGCAGCTTAGCGCTTACAGGGGGAACTGAAGCTTTCTTT. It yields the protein CASSLALTGGTEAFF.

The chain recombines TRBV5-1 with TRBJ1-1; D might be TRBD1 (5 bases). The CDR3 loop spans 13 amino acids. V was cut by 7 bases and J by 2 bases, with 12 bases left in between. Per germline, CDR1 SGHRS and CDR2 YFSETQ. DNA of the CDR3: TGCGCCAGCGGCTGGACACAAAACACTGAAGCTTTCTTT. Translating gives CASGWTQNTEAFF.

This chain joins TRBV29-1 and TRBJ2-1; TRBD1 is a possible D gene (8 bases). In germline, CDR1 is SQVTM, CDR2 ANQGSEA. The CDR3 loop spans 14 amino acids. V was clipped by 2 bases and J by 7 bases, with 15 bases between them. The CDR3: CSVEREDRVNEQFF. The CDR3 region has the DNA TGCAGCGTTGAACGGGAGGACAGGGTGAATGAGCAGTTCTTC.

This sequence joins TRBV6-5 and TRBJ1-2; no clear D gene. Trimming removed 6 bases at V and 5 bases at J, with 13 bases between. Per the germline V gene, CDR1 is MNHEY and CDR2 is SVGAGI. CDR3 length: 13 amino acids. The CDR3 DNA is TGTGCCAGCAGAAAACCGGGATTTTATGGCTACACCTTC. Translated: CASRKPGFYGYTF.

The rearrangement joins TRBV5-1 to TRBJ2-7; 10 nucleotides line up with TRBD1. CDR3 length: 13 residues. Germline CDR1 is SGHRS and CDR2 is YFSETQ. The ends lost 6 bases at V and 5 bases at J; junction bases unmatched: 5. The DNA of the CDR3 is TGCGCCAGCACTGGGACAGGGGTCCACGAGCAGTACTTC. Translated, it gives CASTGTGVHEQYF.